Reported below is one TCR beta chain. This sample is drawn from a study of control samples from healthy donors and cancer patients. The ends were cut back, 4 bases at V and 2 bases at J, with 11 bases in the middle. This CDR3 contains 14 residues. Germline V gives CDR1 MNHEY, CDR2 SVGAGI. The assay was immunoSEQ multiplex PCR, and TCRdb's table has in-frame clones only and misses some. The table lists around 200,000 clones, about 95% of them singletons. The sequence was collected from a man aged 50-59 years in good health. The sample was blood. The chain links TRBV6-5 to TRBJ1-2; D is possibly TRBD1 (6 bases). Written as DNA, the CDR3 is TGTGCCAGCAGTTCCAGGGGACGGAACTATGGCTACACCTTC. Translated, it gives CASSSRGRNYGYTF.